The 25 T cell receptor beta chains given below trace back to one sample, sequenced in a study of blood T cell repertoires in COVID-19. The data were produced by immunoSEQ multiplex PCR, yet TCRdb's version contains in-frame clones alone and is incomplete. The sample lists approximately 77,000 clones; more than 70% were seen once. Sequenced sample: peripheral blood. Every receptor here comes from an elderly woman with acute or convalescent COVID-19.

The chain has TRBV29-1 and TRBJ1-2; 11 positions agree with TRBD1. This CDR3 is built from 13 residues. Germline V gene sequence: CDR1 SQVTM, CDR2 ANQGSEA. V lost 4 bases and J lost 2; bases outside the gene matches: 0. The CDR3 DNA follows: TGCAGCGTTGGGACAGGGGGCAACTATGGCTACACCTTC. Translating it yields CSVGTGGNYGYTF.

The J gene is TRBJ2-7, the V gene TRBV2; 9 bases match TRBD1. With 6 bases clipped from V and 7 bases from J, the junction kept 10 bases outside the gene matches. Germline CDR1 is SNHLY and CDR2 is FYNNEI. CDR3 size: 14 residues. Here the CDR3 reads CASRITGQGGEQYF. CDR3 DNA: TGTGCCAGCAGGATTACGGGACAGGGAGGAGAGCAGTACTTC.

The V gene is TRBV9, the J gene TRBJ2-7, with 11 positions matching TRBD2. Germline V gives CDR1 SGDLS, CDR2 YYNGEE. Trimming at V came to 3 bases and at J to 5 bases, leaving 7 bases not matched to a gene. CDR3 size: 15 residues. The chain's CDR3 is CASSAALAGAHEQYF. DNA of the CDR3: TGTGCCAGCAGCGCGGCACTAGCGGGAGCCCACGAGCAGTACTTC.

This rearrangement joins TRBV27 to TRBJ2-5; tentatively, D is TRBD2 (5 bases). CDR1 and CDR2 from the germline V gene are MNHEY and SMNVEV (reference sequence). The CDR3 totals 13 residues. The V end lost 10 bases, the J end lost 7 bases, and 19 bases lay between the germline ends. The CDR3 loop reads CATSESGYRTQYF. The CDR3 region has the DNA TGTGCCACCTCCGAAAGCGGCTATCGGACCCAGTACTTC.

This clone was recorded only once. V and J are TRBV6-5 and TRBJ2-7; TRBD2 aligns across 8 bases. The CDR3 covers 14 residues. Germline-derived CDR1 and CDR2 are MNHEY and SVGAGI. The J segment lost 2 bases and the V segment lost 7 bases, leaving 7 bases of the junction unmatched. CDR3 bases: TGTGCCAGCATCAACCCGGGACTAGCCTACGAGCAGTACTTC. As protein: CASINPGLAYEQYF.

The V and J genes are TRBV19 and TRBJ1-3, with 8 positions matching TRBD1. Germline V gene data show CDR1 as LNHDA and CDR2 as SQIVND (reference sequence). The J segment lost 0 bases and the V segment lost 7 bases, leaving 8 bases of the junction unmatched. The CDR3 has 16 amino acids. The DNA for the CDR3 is TGTGCCAGTACCCAGGGACAGGCTGTCTCTGGAAACACCATATATTTT. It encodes CASTQGQAVSGNTIYF.

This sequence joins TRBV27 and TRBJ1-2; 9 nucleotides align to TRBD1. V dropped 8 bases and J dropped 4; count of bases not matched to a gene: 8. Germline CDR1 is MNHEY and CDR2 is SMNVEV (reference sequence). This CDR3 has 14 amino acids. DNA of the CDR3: TGTGCCAGCCACCCGACAGGGGGGGTCTATGGCTACACCTTC. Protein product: CASHPTGGVYGYTF.

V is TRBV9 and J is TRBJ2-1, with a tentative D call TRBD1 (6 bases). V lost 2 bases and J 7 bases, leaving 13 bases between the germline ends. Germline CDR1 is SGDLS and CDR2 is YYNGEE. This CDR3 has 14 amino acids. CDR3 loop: CASSVSGQSNEQFF. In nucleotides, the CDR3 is TGTGCCAGCAGCGTTTCCGGACAGAGTAATGAGCAGTTCTTC.

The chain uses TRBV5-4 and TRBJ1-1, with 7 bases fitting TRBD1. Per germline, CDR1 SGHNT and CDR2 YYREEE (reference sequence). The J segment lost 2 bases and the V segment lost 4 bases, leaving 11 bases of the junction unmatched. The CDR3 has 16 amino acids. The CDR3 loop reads CASSRGGTEPNTEAFF. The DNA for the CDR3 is TGTGCCAGCAGCAGAGGGGGGACAGAACCAAACACTGAAGCTTTCTTT.

DNA for the CDR3: TGTGCCAGCAGCTCGGACCCCGGGAGCTATGGCTACACCTTC. Amino acids: CASSSDPGSYGYTF. The chain employs TRBV5-4 and TRBJ1-2; D gene ambiguous. Trimming pared 3 bases from V and 4 bases from J, leaving 13 bases between. This CDR3 region has 14 residues. Germline assignment: CDR1 SGHNT and CDR2 YYREEE (reference sequence).

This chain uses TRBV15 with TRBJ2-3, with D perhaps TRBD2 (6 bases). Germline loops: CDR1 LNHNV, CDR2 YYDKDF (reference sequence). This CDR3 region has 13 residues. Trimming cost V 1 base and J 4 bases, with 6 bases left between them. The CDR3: CATSRGEADTQYF. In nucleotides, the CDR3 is TGTGCCACCAGCAGAGGGGAGGCAGATACGCAGTATTTT.

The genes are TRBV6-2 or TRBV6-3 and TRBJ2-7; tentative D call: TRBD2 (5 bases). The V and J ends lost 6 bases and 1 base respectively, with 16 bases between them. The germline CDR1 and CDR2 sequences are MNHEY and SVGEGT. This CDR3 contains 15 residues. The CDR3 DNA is TGTGCCAGCAGCCTCGGTGGGCGGACTTCCTACGAGCAGTACTTC. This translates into CASSLGGRTSYEQYF.

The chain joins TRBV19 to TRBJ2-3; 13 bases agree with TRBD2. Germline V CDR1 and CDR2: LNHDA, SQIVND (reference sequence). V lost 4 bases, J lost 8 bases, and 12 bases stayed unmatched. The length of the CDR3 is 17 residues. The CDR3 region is CASSTQLAGGPLGTQYF. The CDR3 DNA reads TGTGCCAGTAGTACGCAACTAGCGGGAGGGCCTTTGGGTACGCAGTATTTT.

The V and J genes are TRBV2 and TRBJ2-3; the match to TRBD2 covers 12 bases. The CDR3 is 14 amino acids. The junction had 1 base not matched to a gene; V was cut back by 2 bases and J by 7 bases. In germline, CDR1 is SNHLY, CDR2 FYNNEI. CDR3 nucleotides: TGTGCCAGCAGTGAAAGGACTAGCGGGAATACGCAGTATTTT. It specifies CASSERTSGNTQYF.

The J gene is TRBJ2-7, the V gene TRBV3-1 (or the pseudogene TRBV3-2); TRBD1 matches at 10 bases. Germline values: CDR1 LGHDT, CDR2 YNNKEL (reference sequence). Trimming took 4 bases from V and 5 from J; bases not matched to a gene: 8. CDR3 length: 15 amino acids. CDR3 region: CASSLSRDRGDEQYF. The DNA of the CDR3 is TGTGCCAGCAGCCTATCTCGGGACAGGGGTGACGAGCAGTACTTC.

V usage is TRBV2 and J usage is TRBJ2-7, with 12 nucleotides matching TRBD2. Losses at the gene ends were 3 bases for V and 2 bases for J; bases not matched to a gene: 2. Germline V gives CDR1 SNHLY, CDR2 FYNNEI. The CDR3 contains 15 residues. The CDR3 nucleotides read TGTGCCAGCAGTGACACTAGCGGGAGGACCTACGAGCAGTACTTC. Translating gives CASSDTSGRTYEQYF.

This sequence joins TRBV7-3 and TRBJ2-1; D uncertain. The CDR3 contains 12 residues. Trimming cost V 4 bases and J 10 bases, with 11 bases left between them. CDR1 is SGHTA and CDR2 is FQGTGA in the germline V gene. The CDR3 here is CASSYAPGEQFF. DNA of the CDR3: TGTGCCAGCAGCTACGCCCCCGGGGAGCAGTTCTTC.

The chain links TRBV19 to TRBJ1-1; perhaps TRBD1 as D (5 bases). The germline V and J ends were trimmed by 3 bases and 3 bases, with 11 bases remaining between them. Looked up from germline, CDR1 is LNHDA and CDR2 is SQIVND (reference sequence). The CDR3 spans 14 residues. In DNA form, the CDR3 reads TGTGCCAGTAGTATCCTCAGGGCGGACACTGAAGCTTTCTTT. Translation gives CASSILRADTEAFF.

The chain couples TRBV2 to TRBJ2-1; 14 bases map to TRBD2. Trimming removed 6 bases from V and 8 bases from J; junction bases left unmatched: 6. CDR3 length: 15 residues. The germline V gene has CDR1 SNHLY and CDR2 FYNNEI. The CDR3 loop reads CASRLTSGREDEQFF. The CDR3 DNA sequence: TGTGCCAGCAGGCTGACTAGCGGGAGGGAAGATGAGCAGTTCTTC.

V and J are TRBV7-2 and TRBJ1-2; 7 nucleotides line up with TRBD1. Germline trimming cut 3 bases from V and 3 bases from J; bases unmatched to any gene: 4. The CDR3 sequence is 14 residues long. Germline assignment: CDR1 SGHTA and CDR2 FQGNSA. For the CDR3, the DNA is TGTGCCAGCAGCTTTACCGACAGGGACTATGGCTACACCTTC. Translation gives CASSFTDRDYGYTF.

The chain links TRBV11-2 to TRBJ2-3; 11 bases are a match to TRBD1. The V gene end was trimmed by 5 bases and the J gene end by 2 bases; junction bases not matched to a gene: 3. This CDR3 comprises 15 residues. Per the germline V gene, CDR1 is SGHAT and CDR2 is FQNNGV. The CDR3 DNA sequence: TGTGCCAGCAGCCGGACAGGGGGCTACACAGATACGCAGTATTTT. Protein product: CASSRTGGYTDTQYF.

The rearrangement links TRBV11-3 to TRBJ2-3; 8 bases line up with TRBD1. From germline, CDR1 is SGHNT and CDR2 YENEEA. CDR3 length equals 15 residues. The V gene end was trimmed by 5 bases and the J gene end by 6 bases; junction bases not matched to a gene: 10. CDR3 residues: CASSLRGTGVDTQYF. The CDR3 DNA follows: TGTGCCAGCAGCCTCCGAGGGACAGGAGTGGATACGCAGTATTTT.

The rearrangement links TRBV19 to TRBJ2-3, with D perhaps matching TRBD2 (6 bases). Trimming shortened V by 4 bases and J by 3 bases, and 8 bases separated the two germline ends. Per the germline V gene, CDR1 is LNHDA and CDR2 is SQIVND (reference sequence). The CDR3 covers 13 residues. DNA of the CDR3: TGTGCCAGTAGTAAAGGAGGGACAGATACGCAGTATTTT. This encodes CASSKGGTDTQYF.

The DNA of the CDR3 is TGTGCCAGTAGTACCCGGACTAGCGCTAGCACAGATACGCAGTATTTT. Its protein is CASSTRTSASTDTQYF. The V gene is TRBV19, the J gene TRBJ2-3; 9 bases map to TRBD2. The germline gives CDR1 LNHDA, CDR2 SQIVND (reference sequence). Germline trimming cut 4 bases from V and 0 bases from J; bases unmatched to any gene: 5. CDR3 length equals 16 residues.

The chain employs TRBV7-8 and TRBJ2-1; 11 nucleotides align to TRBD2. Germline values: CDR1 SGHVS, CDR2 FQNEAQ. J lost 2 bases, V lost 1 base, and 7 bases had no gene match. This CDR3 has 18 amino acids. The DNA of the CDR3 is TGTGCCAGCAGCTTAGTACCTAGCGGGGGGCCAACCTACAATGAGCAGTTCTTC. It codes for CASSLVPSGGPTYNEQFF.